The clone carrying this T cell receptor (beta chain) was seen a few times. What it binds is not known. This sample was taken from a study of metastatic and nonmetastatic thyroid tumors. Study at large: Repertoire comparisons spanned blood and tumor or nodule tissue from malignant and benign thyroid patients. Overall study findings and caveats: Patients with malignant thyroid tumors reportedly had significantly higher TCR beta diversity than those with benign nodules, in blood and tumor.

In the original workflow: Built for papillary thyroid cancer, a distant-metastasis classifier drew on CDR3 differences across clinicopathological groups. TCRdb used MiXCR to call clones anew from the PCR reads. These V and J calls derive from TCRdb rather than the authors' analysis. The sample carries more than 10,000 clones, around an eighth recorded once. Trimming took 4 bases from V and 1 from J, leaving 9 bases between them. Germline CDR1 and CDR2: MDHEN and SYDVKM. The CDR3 runs 14 residues. No treatment of any kind had been given to any patient before thyroid surgery. Material: blood. The genes are TRBV28 and TRBJ2-3; D is perhaps TRBD1 or TRBD2 (5 bases each). This receptor was taken from a female donor with papillary thyroid cancer or a benign thyroid nodule (not recorded which). Some clones in this sample may be carry-over from other donors' samples. This CDR3 is CASSWGSGTDTQYF. CDR3 nucleotide sequence: TGTGCCAGCAGTTGGGGGAGCGGCACAGATACGCAGTATTTT.